The rows below give T cell receptor beta chains drawn from one sample of a study of T cell repertoires in cytomegalovirus infection. A single record per CDR3 protein comes from TCRdb applying MiXCR to the reads. Counted here are 300,000 to 400,000 distinct CDR3 sequences, around a tenth occurring once; the ten biggest clones make up about 4.5%. Sequenced: PBMCs. The source is a human donor in good health (CMV status not recorded). Some clones in this sample may be carry-over from other donors' samples. The CDR3 runs from the conserved cysteine through the conserved F or W. Each record gives: J gene, D gene, CDR3 length, clone size, V gene, CDR3 DNA, CDR3 protein. D genes are given only for firm matches. Clone size appears in some rows only: once, few, many, or a class for an expanded clone.

TRBJ1-4,NA,14,many,TRBV28,TGTGCCAGCAGAATAGGGCAGTCCCGAGGGAGGCTGTTTTTT,CASRIGQSRGRLFF
TRBJ2-7,TRBD2,16,NA,TRBV7-2,TGTGCCAGCAGCTTAGGATCTAGCGGGAGGATATACGAGCAGTACTTC,CASSLGSSGRIYEQYF
TRBJ2-5,NA,13,NA,TRBV9,TGTGCCAGCAGCGTACGGGGGCTAGAGACCCAGTACTTC,CASSVRGLETQYF
TRBJ2-1,NA,14,few,TRBV6-2/TRBV6-3,TGTGCCAGCAGTTACTCCGGTGGACTGGATGAGCAGTTCTTC,CASSYSGGLDEQFF
TRBJ2-1,NA,15,many,TRBV7-2,TGTGCCAGCAGCTTGGGGCCTCGAAGTTTTAATGAGCAGTTCTTC,CASSLGPRSFNEQFF
TRBJ2-3,NA,15,many,TRBV7-2,TGTGCCAGCAGCTTATCCCCCCATCGCACAGATACGCAGTATTTT,CASSLSPHRTDTQYF
TRBJ2-5,TRBD1,14,many,TRBV7-2,TGTGCCAGCAGCACGGACAGGGGAAGAGAGACCCAGTACTTC,CASSTDRGRETQYF
TRBJ2-7,TRBD2,13,few,TRBV7-2,TGTGCCAGCAGCTCCGACTGGGGGGGGGAGCAGTACTTC,CASSSDWGGEQYF
TRBJ2-1,NA,15,few,TRBV3-1,TGTGCCAGCAGTCCTCGACTGGGAGACTACAATGAGCAGTTCTTC,CASSPRLGDYNEQFF
TRBJ2-7,TRBD1,14,NA,TRBV4-2,TGTGCCAGCAGCCAAGGGGGACAGTCCTACGAGCAGTACTTC,CASSQGGQSYEQYF
TRBJ2-1,NA,13,many,TRBV7-2,TGTGCCAGCAGCTTAAGACGGAACAATGAGCAGTTCTTC,CASSLRRNNEQFF
TRBJ2-5,NA,15,many,TRBV7-3,TGTGCCAGCAGCCCCCTGGGGGGCGGGGGAGAGACCCAGTACTTC,CASSPLGGGGETQYF
TRBJ1-1,NA,12,few,TRBV19,TGTGCCAGTACTTCAAGCGCTAGGGAGGCTTTCTTT,CASTSSAREAFF
TRBJ1-1,NA,14,many,TRBV7-2,TGTGCCAGCACCAGTGGACGGGTGAACACTGAAGCTTTCTTT,CASTSGRVNTEAFF
TRBJ2-2,NA,12,many,TRBV7-2,TGTGCCAGCAGCTCGGACTGGTGGGAGCTGTTTTTT,CASSSDWWELFF
TRBJ2-3,TRBD2,17,few,TRBV7-6,TGTGCCAGCAGCTTAGCGCAAAGCGGGGGGGCCCCAGATACGCAGTATTTT,CASSLAQSGGAPDTQYF
TRBJ2-7,NA,15,few,TRBV25-1,TGTGCCAGCAGTGAATTTGGGACAAAACCCTACGAGCAGTACTTC,CASSEFGTKPYEQYF
TRBJ2-1,TRBD2,17,NA,TRBV12-3/TRBV12-4,TGTGCCAGCAGTTTTGGGCTAGCGGAGAGCTCCTACAATGAGCAGTTCTTC,CASSFGLAESSYNEQFF
TRBJ2-7,NA,14,few,TRBV7-8,TGTGCCAGCAGCCCGGACCCCATTGTTTTCGAGCAGTACTTC,CASSPDPIVFEQYF
TRBJ2-2,TRBD2,14,NA,TRBV20-1,TGCAGTGCCGGGCTAGCGGGCCTTACCGGGGAGCTGTTTTTT,CSAGLAGLTGELFF
TRBJ2-7,TRBD2,13,few,TRBV12-3/TRBV12-4,TGTGCCAGCAGTTTGCGGGAGGGAGGCGAGCAGTACTTC,CASSLREGGEQYF
TRBJ2-7,NA,13,once,TRBV11-2,TGTGCCAGCAGCTTTCGTGCGAACTACGAGCAGTACTTC,CASSFRANYEQYF
TRBJ2-1,TRBD1,13,few,TRBV20-1,TGCAGTGCCCCGGAGACAGGGTTAGATGAGCAGTTCTTC,CSAPETGLDEQFF
TRBJ1-1,NA,15,NA,TRBV24-1,TGTGCCACCAGTGACATAGGGACGGCTACGGGTGAAGCTTTCTTT,CATSDIGTATGEAFF
TRBJ1-1,NA,14,many,TRBV7-2,TGTGCCAGCAGCTTGGTGGGGGGGGACACTGAAGCTTTCTTT,CASSLVGGDTEAFF
TRBJ2-2,TRBD1,16,few,TRBV12-5,TGTGCTAGTGGTCCCACGACAGGGAATTTTCCCGGGGAGCTGTTTTTT,CASGPTTGNFPGELFF